The 15 T cell receptor beta chains given below trace back to one sample, sequenced in a study of long-term antiretroviral therapy in people with HIV. The libraries were made with immunoSEQ v3.0 at survey level. Data came from immunoSEQ multiplex PCR; TCRdb stores just in-frame clones and leaves some out. The data show around 25,000 clones, with about nine tenths seen just once and around 8.7% held by the top ten. Sequencing was performed on unsorted PBMCs, taken 1.8 years before starting antiretroviral therapy. The receptors come from a man aged 45 to 65 with HIV.

This clone was picked up one time. This chain uses TRBV27 with TRBJ2-3; weak D call: TRBD2 (5 bases). V gave up 2 bases and J gave up 0 bases, with 9 bases separating them. The CDR3 length is 15 residues. Germline V lookup: CDR1 MNHEY, CDR2 SMNVEV (reference sequence). The CDR3 sequence is CASSLAGSSTDTQYF. CDR3 in DNA: TGTGCCAGCAGTTTAGCGGGCAGTAGCACAGATACGCAGTATTTT.

The V gene is TRBV29-1, the J gene TRBJ2-1; D gene unclear. CDR1 and CDR2 from the germline V gene are SQVTM and ANQGSEA. The CDR3 loop spans 13 amino acids. V lost 4 bases, J lost 9 bases, and 16 bases lay in between. The chain's CDR3 is CSVVVSQPGEQFF. CDR3 sequence (DNA): TGCAGCGTTGTTGTCAGCCAACCCGGTGAGCAGTTCTTC.

This chain connects TRBV29-1 to TRBJ2-1; 12 bases map to TRBD2. Germline V lookup: CDR1 SQVTM, CDR2 ANQGSEA. Germline trimming cut 7 bases from V and 5 bases from J; bases unmatched to any gene: 9. The CDR3 is 15 amino acids. The CDR3 region is CSETGTSGPNNEQFF. For the CDR3, the DNA is TGCAGCGAGACCGGGACTAGCGGGCCTAACAATGAGCAGTTCTTC.

The chain employs TRBV30 and TRBJ2-4; 7 nucleotides match TRBD1. Germline CDR1 is GTSNPN and CDR2 is SVGIG (reference sequence). V lost 4 bases to trimming and J lost 1 base; unmatched junction nucleotides: 10. CDR3 size: 16 residues. The CDR3 bases are TGTGCCTGGAACCCTGACAGGGTGGGCGCCAAAAACATTCAGTACTTC. Its protein is CAWNPDRVGAKNIQYF. The whole variable domain, remainder taken from reference TRBV30 and TRBJ2-4, is SQTIHQWPATLVQPVGSPLSLECTVEGTSNPNLYWYRQAAGRGLQLLFYSVGIGQISSEVPQNLSASRPQDRQFILSSKKLLLSDSGFYLCAWNPDRVGAKNIQYFGAGTRLSVL.

This clone is a singleton in its sample. The J gene is TRBJ1-5, the V gene TRBV30; no definite D call. The germline V and J ends were trimmed by 2 bases and 9 bases, with 17 bases remaining between them. Germline CDR1 GTSNPN, CDR2 SVGIG (reference sequence). The CDR3 extends over 14 amino acids. CDR3 in DNA: TGTGCCTGGAGTTCAGGCAGACCCCCGGGGCCCCAGCATTTT. It encodes CAWSSGRPPGPQHF.

V is TRBV19 and J is TRBJ2-1; TRBD2 matches 12 bases. The CDR3 totals 15 residues. J gave up 8 bases and V 7 bases, and 9 bases lay outside the gene matches. Germline V gene sequence: CDR1 LNHDA, CDR2 SQIVND (reference sequence). The CDR3 sequence: CASKTSGSRFYEQFF. CDR3 coding DNA: TGTGCCAGTAAGACTAGCGGGAGTAGGTTCTATGAGCAGTTCTTC.

V usage is TRBV5-1 and J usage is TRBJ1-1; possible D gene TRBD1, 6 bases. Trimming stripped 4 bases from V and 4 bases from J, with 17 bases between. Germline-derived CDR1 and CDR2 are SGHRS and YFSETQ. This CDR3 region has 15 residues. The chain's CDR3 is CASSPVGGRGTEAFF. CDR3 nucleotides: TGCGCCAGCAGCCCGGTAGGGGGGAGAGGCACTGAAGCTTTCTTT. Variable domain in full (rest from reference TRBV5-1 and TRBJ1-1): KAGVTQTPRYLIKTRGQQVTLSCSPISGHRSVSWYQQTPGQGLQFLFEYFSETQRNKGNFPGRFSGRQFSNSRSEMNVSTLELGDSALYLCASSPVGGRGTEAFFGQGTRLTVV.

This sequence joins TRBV18 and TRBJ2-6; 8 bases agree with TRBD1. The CDR3 spans 17 residues. V shed 3 bases and J 3 bases; nucleotides not matched to a gene: 7. CDR1 is KGHSH, CDR2 LQKENI, per germline. CDR3 protein: CASSPRTGLVGANVLTF. The CDR3, as DNA: TGTGCCAGCTCACCCCGGACAGGGTTGGTTGGGGCCAACGTCCTGACTTTC.

The chain joins TRBV2 to TRBJ1-3; D call uncertain. The CDR3 length is 15 residues. The V gene lost 5 bases and the J gene lost 0 bases, with 11 bases spanning the gap. CDR1 and CDR2 from the germline V gene are SNHLY and FYNNEI. Here the CDR3 reads CASSIPDDSGNTIYF. The CDR3 region has the DNA TGTGCCAGCAGTATACCTGATGACTCTGGAAACACCATATATTTT.

The gene calls are TRBV5-1 and TRBJ2-5, with D unclear. CDR1 is SGHRS, CDR2 YFSETQ, per germline. The CDR3 spans 15 residues. Trimming cost V 3 bases and J 0 bases, with 12 bases left between them. CDR3 DNA: TGCGCCAGCAGCTGGACGGGCTATGACCAAGAGACCCAGTACTTC. Its protein is CASSWTGYDQETQYF.

The count of this clone is one. The rearrangement links TRBV13 to TRBJ2-1, with a weak D call TRBD2 (5 bases). Germline assignment: CDR1 PRHDT and CDR2 FYEKMQ (reference sequence). The CDR3 loop spans 17 amino acids. Trimming took 5 bases from V and 3 from J, leaving 20 bases between them. The CDR3: CASSAKGFPRVYNEQFF. The CDR3, as DNA: TGTGCCAGCAGCGCCAAAGGCTTCCCGCGGGTCTACAATGAGCAGTTCTTC.

This clone was counted between two and nine times. The rearrangement uses TRBV9 and TRBJ1-6; 8 nucleotides match TRBD1. J gave up 6 bases and V 4 bases, and 9 bases lay outside the gene matches. This CDR3 contains 16 residues. Germline values: CDR1 SGDLS, CDR2 YYNGEE. The CDR3 bases are TGTGCCAGCAGCACCCGGGACAGGCAGACTAATTCACCCCTCCACTTT. Its translation is CASSTRDRQTNSPLHF.

V is TRBV18 and J is TRBJ1-3; D may be TRBD1 (5 bases). The germline V and J ends were trimmed by 6 bases and 1 base, with 13 bases remaining between them. Germline V gene data show CDR1 as KGHSH and CDR2 as LQKENI. The CDR3 spans 15 residues. The CDR3: CASSRDFQSGNTIYF. The CDR3 coding sequence is TGTGCCAGCTCCCGGGACTTCCAGTCTGGAAACACCATATATTTT.

This chain links TRBV6-5 with TRBJ2-7, with D unresolved. The CDR3 contains 14 residues. Trimming stripped 6 bases from V and 1 base from J, with 13 bases between. Germline values: CDR1 MNHEY, CDR2 SVGAGI. In nucleotides, the CDR3 is TGTGCCAGCAGAGACGTCGGGTATTCCTACGAGCAGTACTTC. Protein: CASRDVGYSYEQYF.

The chain carries TRBV30 and TRBJ2-7, with a tentative D call TRBD1 (5 bases). Trimming shortened V by 0 bases and J by 4 bases, and 10 bases separated the two germline ends. The CDR3 sequence is 13 residues long. Per the germline V gene, CDR1 is GTSNPN and CDR2 is SVGIG (reference sequence). CDR3 sequence reads: CAWSVLTAYEQYF. The DNA for the CDR3 is TGTGCCTGGAGTGTACTGACAGCTTACGAGCAGTACTTC.